This TCR beta chain came from a study of T cell changes during pregnancy in multiple sclerosis. Per germline, CDR1 MNHEY and CDR2 SVGAGI. Trimming pared 5 bases from V and 3 bases from J, leaving 15 bases between. There are 15 residues in the CDR3. The protocol was immunoSEQ multiplex PCR, while the TCRdb copy is restricted to in-frame clones and leaves out a portion. The table has approximately 28,000 clones, approximately 87% seen once. The rearrangement links TRBV6-5 to TRBJ2-3; a possible D gene is TRBD2 (6 bases). The sample consisted of CD8+ T cells from peripheral blood mononuclear cells, taken after pregnancy. The clonotype was recovered from a female donor with multiple sclerosis, enrolled in a pregnancy study. CDR3 sequence: CASSQLEGRTDTQYF. The CDR3 DNA reads TGTGCCAGCAGTCAACTGGAGGGGAGAACAGATACGCAGTATTTT.